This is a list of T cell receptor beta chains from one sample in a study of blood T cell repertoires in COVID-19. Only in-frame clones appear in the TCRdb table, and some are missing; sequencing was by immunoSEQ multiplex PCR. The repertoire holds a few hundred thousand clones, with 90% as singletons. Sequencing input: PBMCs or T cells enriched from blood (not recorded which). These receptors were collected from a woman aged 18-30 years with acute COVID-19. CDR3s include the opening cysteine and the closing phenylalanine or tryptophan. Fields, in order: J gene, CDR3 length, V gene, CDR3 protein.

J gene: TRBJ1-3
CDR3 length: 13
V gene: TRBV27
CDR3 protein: CASSTGLGNTIYF

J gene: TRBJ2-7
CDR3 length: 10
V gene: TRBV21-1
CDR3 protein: CASGPVEQYF

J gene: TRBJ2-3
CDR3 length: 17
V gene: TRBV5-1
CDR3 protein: CASSAGRASGSRDTQYF

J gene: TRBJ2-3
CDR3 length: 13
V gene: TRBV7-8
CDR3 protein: CASSSSVTDTQYF

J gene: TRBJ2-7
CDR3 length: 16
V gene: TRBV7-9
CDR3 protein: CASSSKTTGDLYEQYF

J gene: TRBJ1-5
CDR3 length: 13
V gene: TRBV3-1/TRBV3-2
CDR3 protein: CASSHGGHQPQHF

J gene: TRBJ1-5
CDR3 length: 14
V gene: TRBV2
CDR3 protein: CASSDPGPNQPQHF

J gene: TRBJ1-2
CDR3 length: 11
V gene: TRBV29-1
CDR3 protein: CSGGTGEGYTF

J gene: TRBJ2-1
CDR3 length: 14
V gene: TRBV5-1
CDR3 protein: CASSYQRLLDEQFF

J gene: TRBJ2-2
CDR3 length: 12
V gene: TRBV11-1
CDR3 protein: CASTPGPGELFF